This is a list of T cell receptor beta chains from one sample in a study of shared clonotypes between healthy human individuals. Assay used: immunoSEQ multiplex PCR; TCRdb lists only in-frame clones, some missing. This sample has hundreds of thousands of clones, with around 78% found just once. The sequencing input was memory CD4+ T cells sorted from blood. Receptor source: a woman in her 30s in good health. Each CDR3 is given without its conserved first and last residue. Each record gives: CDR3 protein, D gene, clone size, J gene, V gene. A D gene is named only where the DNA matches it firmly. The size field is filled for only some rows; it gives once, few, many or a size class.

ASSLQGEVQPQH	.	.	TRBJ1-5	TRBV28
ASSYSMDTQY	.	.	TRBJ2-3	TRBV5-1
ASGRIYGYT	.	few	TRBJ1-2	TRBV6-1
ASSRTSGYT	.	.	TRBJ1-2	TRBV7-9
ASSEGGGTEAF	.	.	TRBJ1-1	TRBV2
ASSRLGVYNEQF	.	.	TRBJ2-1	TRBV7-7
ASGAYGLPPTQY	.	many	TRBJ2-5	TRBV7-6
ASSEMERKLREQY	.	.	TRBJ2-7	TRBV2
SVGQGESNEKLF	TRBD1	.	TRBJ1-4	TRBV29-1
ASSNIGLGTEAF	.	.	TRBJ1-1	TRBV19
ASSPPGLGNEKLF	.	.	TRBJ1-4	TRBV4-1
SVAVTNTEAF	.	.	TRBJ1-1	TRBV29-1
ASSGRVLRETQY	.	.	TRBJ2-5	TRBV7-8